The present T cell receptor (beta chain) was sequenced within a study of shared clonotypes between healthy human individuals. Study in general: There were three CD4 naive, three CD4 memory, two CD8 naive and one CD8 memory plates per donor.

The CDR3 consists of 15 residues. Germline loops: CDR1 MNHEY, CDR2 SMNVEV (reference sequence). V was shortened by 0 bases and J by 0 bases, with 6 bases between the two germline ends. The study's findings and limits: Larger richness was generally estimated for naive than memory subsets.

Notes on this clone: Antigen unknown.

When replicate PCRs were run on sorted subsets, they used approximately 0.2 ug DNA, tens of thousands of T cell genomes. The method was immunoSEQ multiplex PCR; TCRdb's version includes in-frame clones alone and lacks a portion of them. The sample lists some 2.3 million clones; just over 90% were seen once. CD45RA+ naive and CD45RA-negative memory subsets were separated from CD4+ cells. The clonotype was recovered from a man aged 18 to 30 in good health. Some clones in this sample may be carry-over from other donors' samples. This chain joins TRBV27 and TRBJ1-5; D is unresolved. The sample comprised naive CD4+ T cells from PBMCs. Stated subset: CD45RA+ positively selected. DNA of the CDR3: TGTGCCAGCAGTTTATCGGTATTTAGCAATCAGCCCCAGCATTTT. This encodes CASSLSVFSNQPQHF.